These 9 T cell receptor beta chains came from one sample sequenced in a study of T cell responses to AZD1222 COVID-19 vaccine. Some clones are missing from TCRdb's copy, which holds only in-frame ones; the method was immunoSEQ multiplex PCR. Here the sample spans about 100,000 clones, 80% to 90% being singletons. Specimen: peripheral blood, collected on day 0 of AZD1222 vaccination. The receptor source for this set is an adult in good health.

In DNA form, the CDR3 reads TGTGCCAGCAGGGGTGGCTCCTATAATTCACCCCTCCACTTT. Translation gives CASRGGSYNSPLHF. The chain uses TRBV2 and TRBJ1-6, with D hard to call. With 6 bases removed from V and 0 bases from J, the gap between germline ends came to 6 bases. Germline V lookup: CDR1 SNHLY, CDR2 FYNNEI. There are 14 residues in the CDR3.

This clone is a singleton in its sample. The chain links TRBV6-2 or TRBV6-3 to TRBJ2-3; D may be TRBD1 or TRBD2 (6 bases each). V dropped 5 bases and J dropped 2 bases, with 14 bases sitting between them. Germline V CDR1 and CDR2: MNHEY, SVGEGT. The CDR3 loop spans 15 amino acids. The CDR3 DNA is TGTGCCAGCAGTCACTTCGGGGGCAACACAGATACGCAGTATTTT. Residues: CASSHFGGNTDTQYF.

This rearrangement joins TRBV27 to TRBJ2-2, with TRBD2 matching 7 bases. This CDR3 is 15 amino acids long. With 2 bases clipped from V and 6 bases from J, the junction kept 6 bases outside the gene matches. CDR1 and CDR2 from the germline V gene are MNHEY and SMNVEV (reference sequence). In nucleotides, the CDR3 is TGTGCCAGCAGTTTAAAAGCGGGGATTCCCGGGGAGCTGTTTTTT. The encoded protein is CASSLKAGIPGELFF.

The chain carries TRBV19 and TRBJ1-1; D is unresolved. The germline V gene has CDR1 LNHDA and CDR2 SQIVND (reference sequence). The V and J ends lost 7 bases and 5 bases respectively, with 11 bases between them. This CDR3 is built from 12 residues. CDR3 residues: CASKSKGTEAFF. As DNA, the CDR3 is TGTGCCAGTAAGTCCAAAGGGACTGAAGCTTTCTTT.

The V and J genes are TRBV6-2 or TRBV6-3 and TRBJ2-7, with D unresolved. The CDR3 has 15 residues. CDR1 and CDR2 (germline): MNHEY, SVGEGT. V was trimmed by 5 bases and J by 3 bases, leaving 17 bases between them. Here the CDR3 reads CASSPNRQVVYEQYF. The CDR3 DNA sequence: TGTGCCAGCAGTCCCAACCGGCAGGTTGTCTACGAGCAGTACTTC.

CDR3 amino acids: CASSSGVNTEAFF. Written as DNA, the CDR3 is TGTGCCAGCAGCTCGGGAGTGAACACTGAAGCTTTCTTT. J is TRBJ1-1 and V is TRBV7-9, with unresolved D. This CDR3 is 13 amino acids long. V lost 4 bases and J lost 0, with 6 bases in between. Germline CDR1 and CDR2: SEHNR and FQNEAQ (reference sequence).

CDR3 amino acids: CASSLRDRGLNSPLHF. CDR3 DNA: TGCGCCAGCAGCTTGCGGGACAGGGGTTTGAATTCACCCCTCCACTTT. The chain links TRBV5-1 to TRBJ1-6, with 10 positions matching TRBD1. The V gene's germline CDR1 is SGHRS and CDR2 YFSETQ. Germline trimming cut 1 base from V and 7 bases from J; bases unmatched to any gene: 5. There are 16 residues in the CDR3.

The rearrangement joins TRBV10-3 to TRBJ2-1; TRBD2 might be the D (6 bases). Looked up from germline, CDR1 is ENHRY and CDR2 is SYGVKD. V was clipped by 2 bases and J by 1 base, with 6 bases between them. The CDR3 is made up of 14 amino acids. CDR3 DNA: TGTGCCATCAGTGAGGGGGGGTCCTACAATGAGCAGTTCTTC. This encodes CAISEGGSYNEQFF.

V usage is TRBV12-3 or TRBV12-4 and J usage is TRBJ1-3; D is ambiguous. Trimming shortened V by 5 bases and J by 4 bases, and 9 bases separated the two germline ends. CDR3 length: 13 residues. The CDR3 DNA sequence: TGTGCCAGCAGTACGAATGCGGGAAACACCATATATTTT. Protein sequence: CASSTNAGNTIYF.